Listed below are T cell receptor beta chains from one sample, sequenced in a study of post-analysis software for immune sequencing data. TCRdb ran MiXCR on the PCR reads and lists one entry per CDR3 protein. Seen here are hundreds of thousands of distinct CDR3 sequences, roughly 50% observed once, and the top ten hold about 4.8%. Sequenced: blood. The receptors stem from a girl aged 10 to 17 with multiple sclerosis. CDR3s include the opening cysteine and the closing phenylalanine or tryptophan. Each record gives: clone size, D gene, V gene, J gene, CDR3 length, CDR3 protein, CDR3 DNA. A D gene is named only where the DNA matches it firmly. A clone size is listed for some rows: how often the clone was seen (once, few, many), or a class if it is expanded.

.	.	TRBV5-1	TRBJ2-5	16	CASSLPRAIKGEAQYF	TGCGCCAGCAGCTTGCCTCGGGCCATCAAAGGGGAGGCCCAGTACTTC
.	.	TRBV7-3	TRBJ2-5	16	CASSVSPRGSSNEQYF	TGTGCCAGCAGCGTCTCCCCAAGAGGGTCTTCCAATGAGCAGTACTTC
.	TRBD1	TRBV7-9	TRBJ2-1	17	CASSSIHRGTAYNEQFF	TGTGCCAGCAGCTCCATCCACCGAGGGACAGCTTACAATGAGCAGTTCTTC
.	.	TRBV20-1	TRBJ2-7	16	CSARDGNRASGYEQYF	TGCAGTGCTAGAGATGGCAACAGGGCGTCCGGATACGAGCAGTACTTC
.	TRBD1	TRBV15	TRBJ2-2	14	CATSRDRGTGELFF	TGTGCCACCAGCAGAGACAGGGGGACGGGGGAGCTGTTTTTT
.	.	TRBV20-1	TRBJ1-2	12	CSAEDPNRGYTF	TGCAGTGCCGAGGACCCTAATCGTGGCTACACCTTC
.	.	TRBV2	TRBJ2-4	12	CASSELGTIQYF	TGTGCCAGCAGTGAACTCGGGACAATTCAGTACTTC
.	TRBD2	TRBV7-2	TRBJ2-3	17	CASSLRLGLGDTDTQYF	TGTGCCAGCAGCTTAAGGTTGGGACTAGGGGACACAGATACGCAGTATTTT
.	TRBD1	TRBV20-1	TRBJ1-2	13	CSAPEFQGAGYTF	TGCAGTGCTCCCGAATTCCAGGGGGCCGGCTACACCTTC
.	TRBD2	TRBV20-1	TRBJ2-5	15	CSASRLAGGGETQYF	TGCAGTGCTAGTAGGCTAGCGGGAGGAGGAGAGACCCAGTACTTC
.	TRBD2	TRBV20-1	TRBJ2-7	14	CSAILAGDAYEQYF	TGCAGTGCTATACTAGCGGGGGATGCCTACGAGCAGTACTTC
once	TRBD1	TRBV20-1	TRBJ2-7	14	CSARLGQGSYEQYF	TGCAGTGCTAGACTTGGACAGGGATCCTACGAGCAGTACTTC
few	.	TRBV20-1	TRBJ2-5	11	CSARRIVDQYF	TGCAGTGCTAGGCGGATTGTGGACCAGTACTTC
.	TRBD2	TRBV20-1	TRBJ2-1	17	CSARDSNGLGGYNEQFF	TGCAGTGCTAGAGATTCAAACGGACTAGGAGGATACAATGAGCAGTTCTTC
.	.	TRBV20-1	TRBJ1-2	13	CSAREGRGYGYTF	TGCAGTGCTAGAGAAGGCAGGGGCTATGGCTACACCTTC
.	.	TRBV29-1	TRBJ2-2	12	CSVRAYSGELFF	TGCAGCGTGCGGGCTTACTCCGGGGAGCTGTTTTTT
.	TRBD1	TRBV5-4	TRBJ2-5	14	CASSQQGAQETQYF	TGTGCCAGCAGCCAACAGGGGGCCCAAGAGACCCAGTACTTC
.	.	TRBV7-3	TRBJ2-7	15	CASSRNATSSYEQYF	TGTGCCAGCAGCCGGAATGCTACGAGCTCCTACGAGCAGTACTTC
.	TRBD1	TRBV6-1	TRBJ2-3	13	CASRDRNTDTQYF	TGTGCCAGCAGGGACAGGAACACAGATACGCAGTATTTT
.	TRBD2	TRBV29-1	TRBJ2-7	16	CSVEVRRLAGSYEQYF	TGCAGCGTTGAAGTCCGCAGACTAGCGGGGTCCTACGAGCAGTACTTC
.	TRBD1	TRBV20-1	TRBJ2-1	12	CSALSRGSEQFF	TGCAGTGCCCTGAGCAGGGGGTCCGAGCAGTTCTTC
.	TRBD1	TRBV4-2	TRBJ1-5	17	CASSQDWRQGASQPQHF	TGTGCCAGCAGCCAAGATTGGCGACAGGGGGCCAGTCAGCCCCAGCATTTT
.	TRBD1	TRBV5-1	TRBJ2-7	14	CASSLGDSYYEQYF	TGCGCCAGCAGCTTGGGGGACAGCTACTACGAGCAGTACTTC
once	TRBD1	TRBV7-9	TRBJ2-1	15	CASSLRDRTYNEQFF	TGTGCCAGCAGCCTCCGGGACAGGACCTACAATGAGCAGTTCTTC